This TCR beta chain originates from a study of shared clonotypes between healthy human individuals (dated by TCRdb to 2020 to 2021). About the investigation overall: The cohort comprised a couple of women and three men aged 18 to 49 years. To estimate repertoire size and how much clonotype sharing occurs between individuals, the study deeply sequenced the blood TCR repertoires of roughly 5 healthy adults. To increase sequencing depth and limit assay-specific biases, different laboratories used diverse techniques to prepare libraries and sequence TCR repertoires. Per donor, three plates each were used for CD4 naive and CD4 memory, two for CD8 naive, and one for CD8 memory. Leukapheresis yielded between about 0.9 and 9.5 billion PBMCs per donor. General conclusions and limits of the study: Sharing across a few donors was observed for around 4.8% of naive CD4, over 3% of naive CD8, 2.3% of memory CD4, and about 0.4% of memory CD8 clonotypes. The genetic and exposure-history diversity represented was limited by the small number of donors. Higher generation probabilities were observed for clonotypes shared by all four sorted-subset donors than for non-shared clonotypes. Based on pairwise subsampling, the degree of clonotype sharing among donors was expected to be affected by sequencing depth. Sampling was limited to blood, and TCR repertoires in tissue likely differ from TCR repertoires in blood. Naive subsets generally had larger estimated clonotype richness than memory subsets did. Incomplete sequencing was indicated by rarefaction of sorted-subset datasets, despite the large sequencing depth.

Using the deep immunoSEQ assay, TCR CDR3 regions were amplified from genomic DNA by multiplex PCR. For each cell subset, the extracted genomic DNA was distributed evenly across all wells of several immunoSEQ 96-well plates, and each plate served as one replicate. Each replicate PCR for sorted subsets received approximately 220 ng genomic DNA, equal to about 29,000 T cell genomes. The purified libraries were quantified using a Qubit 3.0 fluorometer, sized with a Bioanalyzer 2100, and then quantified again using the KAPA Library Quantification kit. Every immunoSEQ 96-well plate was sequenced on a separate single-read 150-cycle Illumina NextSeq 550 flow cell. The paper's data handling went like this. Because the immunoSEQ output held only junctional sequences and lacked quality scores, the filtering could not match the filtering applied to full-length reads. Sequences were annotated with PyIR, a Python wrapper for IgBLAST v1.9, and V/J genes and CDR3 were assigned using IMGT germline references. Reads with weak V/J assignments (E-value above 1e-6), missing CDR3, stop codons, out-of-frame junctions, or ambiguous translated residues were removed. A V3J clonotype was defined by an identical inferred V gene, J gene, and CDR3 amino acid sequence. To compute the percentage overlap between repertoires, the number of shared unique clonotypes was divided by the size of the smaller repertoire. Richness of each repertoire was evaluated using RTK rarefaction, the Chao1 estimator, and Recon v2.1 estimates of unobserved clonotypes. Generation probabilities were computed with OLGA for all TCRbeta clonotypes obtained by the gDNA method from several donors. TCRdb took this table from immuneACCESS and kept in-frame rearrangements with V and J called. Such tables lack part of the clones; where checked against another copy, unresolved V genes explain under half of the gap, and the rest is unexplained. D and trimming come from the DNA, and the V and J calls and clone size come from that table. A total of under 2.5 million clones appear in this sample, around 92% of them only once. The ten top clones hold around 0.35% of the sample.

The donors were healthy, HIV-negative adults with no recently reported acute infections or vaccinations. Only Caucasian adults living in Nashville, Tennessee, USA were represented among the donors. CD4+ T cells were enriched through magnetic negative selection, after which naive cells were positively selected on CD45RA and the remaining negative fraction served as the memory subset. After blood collection by leukapheresis, PBMCs were isolated using Ficoll-Histopaque density gradient centrifugation and then cryopreserved in the vapor phase of liquid nitrogen. Analytical flow cytometry was used to check the purity and quantity of each magnetically sorted T cell population. Genomic DNA was isolated from every sorted fraction and measured by UV absorbance on a Nanodrop 2000c. This clone was found once. Its antigen is still unknown. Per-base qualities were not stored, and no clone one base away is much larger.

The CDR3 runs 14 residues from the cysteine to the phenylalanine. Only CDR3 DNA is held: 42 bases, read in frame from base 1. The germline V gene supplies CDR1 MGHDK and CDR2 SYGVNS. V is pruned by 4 bases and J by 8 bases, leaving 7 bases of the junction without a gene match. The sequence came from a man younger than 30 in good health. Some clones in this sample may be carry-over from other donors' samples. This chain is built from TRBV25-1 and TRBJ2-1; 8 of the junction bases match TRBD1. Sequenced sample: naive CD4+ T cells from PBMCs. The cell subset or site label, as the study defines it: CD45RA+ positively selected. The sequenced DNA: TGTGCCAGCAGTGCCGCCGACAGGGGTGATGAGCAGTTCTTC. Translated, this gives CASSAADRGDEQFF.